This paragraph covers one T cell receptor (beta chain) sequence. A second PCR, run for about 6 to 11 cycles, used a sample-barcoded 5' primer plus a J-beta primer mix. Using its own MiXCR run on the 5' RACE reads, TCRdb lists one record per CDR3 protein. The repertoire holds around 1.5 million distinct CDR3 sequences, with 59% as singletons. This specimen belongs to a study of blood T cells in healthy people across ages. Germline CDR1 and CDR2: MNHEY and SVGEGT. Trimming took 6 bases from V and 1 from J, leaving 18 bases between them. This CDR3 contains 16 residues. Every donor contributed roughly 10 milliliters of peripheral blood by blood draw. No fewer than 5 micrograms of total RNA were isolated from every sample.

This TCR derives from a young man in good health. Sequencing used blood. The rearrangement uses TRBV6-2 or TRBV6-3 and TRBJ1-1; D may be TRBD1 (5 bases). CDR3 nucleotide sequence: TGTGCCAGCAGGCCCGCTTCGAGAGGGGCGAACACTGAAGCTTTCTTT. Its translation: CASRPASRGANTEAFF.